Listed below are T cell receptor beta chains from one sample, sequenced in a study of blood T cell repertoires in COVID-19. TCRdb's copy holds only in-frame clones and misses some; the assay was immunoSEQ multiplex PCR. The sample yields about 280,000 clones, roughly 86% seen once. Sequences were obtained from PBMCs or T cells enriched from blood (not recorded which). Source of these receptors: a woman aged 55-75 years who had recovered from COVID-19. The conserved cysteine and the conserved F or W are not part of the CDR3 here. Each record gives: V gene, J gene, CDR3 protein.

v_call: TRBV18; j_call: TRBJ2-7; cdr3_aa: ASSPPLSGRAYEQY
v_call: TRBV6-1; j_call: TRBJ2-5; cdr3_aa: ASSDNKRETQY
v_call: TRBV7-3; j_call: TRBJ2-2; cdr3_aa: ASSPTLSNTGELF
v_call: TRBV6-5; j_call: TRBJ2-1; cdr3_aa: ATWGLANNEQF
v_call: TRBV5-1; j_call: TRBJ2-3; cdr3_aa: ASSASGGSTDTQY
v_call: TRBV5-8; j_call: TRBJ1-1; cdr3_aa: ASTPRQRNTEAF
v_call: TRBV6-6; j_call: TRBJ2-6; cdr3_aa: ASSRTPGTGPLSGANVLT
v_call: TRBV4-1; j_call: TRBJ1-5; cdr3_aa: ASSHDRTFNQPQH
v_call: TRBV6-5; j_call: TRBJ2-1; cdr3_aa: ASSYLVRGRANEQF
v_call: TRBV6-5; j_call: TRBJ2-7; cdr3_aa: ASSYPGQGPYEQY
v_call: TRBV5-6; j_call: TRBJ2-2; cdr3_aa: ASSYRTSGKNTGELF
v_call: TRBV19; j_call: TRBJ1-2; cdr3_aa: ASSIVSQGYGYT
v_call: TRBV28; j_call: TRBJ2-7; cdr3_aa: ASGQGIVTPIYEQY
v_call: TRBV28; j_call: TRBJ1-6; cdr3_aa: ASTLDTTNSPLH
v_call: TRBV21-1; j_call: TRBJ2-2; cdr3_aa: ASSKISSLARNTGELF
v_call: TRBV7-8; j_call: TRBJ2-3; cdr3_aa: ASEAKAGGTTDTQY